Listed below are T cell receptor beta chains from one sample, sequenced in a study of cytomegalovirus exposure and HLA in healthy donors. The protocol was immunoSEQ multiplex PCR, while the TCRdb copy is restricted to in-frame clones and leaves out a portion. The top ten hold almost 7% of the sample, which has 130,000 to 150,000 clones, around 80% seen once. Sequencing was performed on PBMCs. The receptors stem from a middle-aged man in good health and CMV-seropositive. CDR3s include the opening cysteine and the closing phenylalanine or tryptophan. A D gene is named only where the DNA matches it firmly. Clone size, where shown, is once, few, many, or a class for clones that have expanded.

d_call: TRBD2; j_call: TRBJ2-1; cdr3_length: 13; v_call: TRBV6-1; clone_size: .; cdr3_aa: CATALAGVYEQFF; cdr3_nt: TGTGCCACCGCTCTAGCGGGAGTTTATGAGCAGTTCTTC
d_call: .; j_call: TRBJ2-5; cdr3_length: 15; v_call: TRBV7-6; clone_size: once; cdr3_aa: CASRLGRGKGETQYF; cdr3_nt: TGTGCCAGCAGGCTAGGACGGGGGAAGGGAGAGACCCAGTACTTC
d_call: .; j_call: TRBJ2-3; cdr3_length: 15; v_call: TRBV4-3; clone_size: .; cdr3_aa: CASSQEGGATDTQYF; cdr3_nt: TGCGCCAGCAGCCAAGAAGGGGGGGCAACAGATACGCAGTATTTT
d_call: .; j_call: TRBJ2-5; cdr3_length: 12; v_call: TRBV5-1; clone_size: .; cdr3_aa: CASSFSEETQYF; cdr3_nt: TGCGCCAGCAGCTTCTCGGAAGAGACCCAGTACTTC
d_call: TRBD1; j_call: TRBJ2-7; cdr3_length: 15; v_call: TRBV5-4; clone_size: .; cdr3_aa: CASSLPRGPSYEQYF; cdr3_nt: TGTGCCAGCAGCTTGCCCAGGGGGCCCTCCTACGAGCAGTACTTC
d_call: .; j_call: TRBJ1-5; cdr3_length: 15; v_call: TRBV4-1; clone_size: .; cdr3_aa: CASSSQGTGNQPQHF; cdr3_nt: TGCGCCAGCAGCTCGCAGGGTACGGGCAATCAGCCCCAGCATTTT
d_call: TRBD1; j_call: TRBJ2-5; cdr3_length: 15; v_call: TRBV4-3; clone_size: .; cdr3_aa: CASSPTGQGAETQYF; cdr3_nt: TGCGCCAGCAGCCCTACGGGACAGGGGGCAGAGACCCAGTACTTC
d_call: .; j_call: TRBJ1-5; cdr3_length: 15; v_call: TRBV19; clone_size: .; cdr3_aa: CASSPLGQRNQPQHF; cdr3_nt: TGTGCCAGTAGTCCCCTCGGACAGCGCAATCAGCCCCAGCATTTT
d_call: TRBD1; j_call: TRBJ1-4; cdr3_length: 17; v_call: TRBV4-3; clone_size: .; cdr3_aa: CASSQEGGQGASEKLFF; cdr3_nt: TGCGCCAGCAGCCAAGAAGGTGGACAGGGGGCGAGTGAAAAACTGTTTTTT
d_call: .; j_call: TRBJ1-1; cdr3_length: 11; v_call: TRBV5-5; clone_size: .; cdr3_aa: CASRLRKEAFF; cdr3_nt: TGTGCCAGCAGACTGAGGAAGGAAGCTTTCTTT
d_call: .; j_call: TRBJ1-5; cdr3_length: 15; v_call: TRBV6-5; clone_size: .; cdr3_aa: CASSPLGRDNQPQHF; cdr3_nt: TGTGCCAGCAGTCCCTTAGGGAGGGACAATCAGCCCCAGCATTTT
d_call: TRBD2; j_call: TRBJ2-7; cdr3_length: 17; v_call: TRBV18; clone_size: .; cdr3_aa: CASSQARGTSGVYEQYF; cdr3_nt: TGTGCCAGCTCACAAGCCCGAGGGACTAGCGGGGTTTACGAGCAGTACTTC
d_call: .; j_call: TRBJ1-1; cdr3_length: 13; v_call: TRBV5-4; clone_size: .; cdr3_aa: CASSLQGYTEAFF; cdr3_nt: TGTGCCAGCAGCTTACAGGGTTACACTGAAGCTTTCTTT
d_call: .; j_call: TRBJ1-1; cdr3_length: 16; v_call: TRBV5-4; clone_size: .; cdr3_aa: CASSSGLGAGSTEAFF; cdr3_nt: TGTGCCAGCAGCTCAGGGTTGGGCGCGGGGTCTACTGAAGCTTTCTTT
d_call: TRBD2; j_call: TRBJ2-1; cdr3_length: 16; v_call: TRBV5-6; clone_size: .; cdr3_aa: CASSPQGLAGRDEQFF; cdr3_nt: TGTGCCAGCAGCCCCCAGGGACTAGCGGGTAGGGATGAGCAGTTCTTC
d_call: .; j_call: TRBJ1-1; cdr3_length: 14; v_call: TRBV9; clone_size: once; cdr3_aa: CASSPSNLGTEAFF; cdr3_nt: TGTGCCAGCAGCCCCTCGAATCTCGGCACTGAAGCTTTCTTT
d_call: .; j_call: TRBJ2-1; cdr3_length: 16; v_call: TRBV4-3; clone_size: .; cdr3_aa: CASSQVGQEPYNEQFF; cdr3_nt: TGCGCCAGCAGCCAAGTGGGACAAGAACCTTACAATGAGCAGTTCTTC
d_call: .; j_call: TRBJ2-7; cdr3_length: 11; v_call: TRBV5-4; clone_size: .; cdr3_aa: CASSLFGEQYF; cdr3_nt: TGTGCCAGCAGCTTGTTCGGCGAGCAGTACTTC
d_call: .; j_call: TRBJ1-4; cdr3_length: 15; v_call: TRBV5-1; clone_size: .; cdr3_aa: CASSPSDSPHEKLFF; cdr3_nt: TGCGCCAGCAGCCCATCCGACAGCCCACATGAAAAACTGTTTTTT
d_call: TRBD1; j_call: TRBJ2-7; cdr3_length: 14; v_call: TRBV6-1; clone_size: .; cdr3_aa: CASSEMTGSVEQYF; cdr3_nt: TGTGCCAGCAGTGAAATGACAGGGTCCGTCGAGCAGTACTTC
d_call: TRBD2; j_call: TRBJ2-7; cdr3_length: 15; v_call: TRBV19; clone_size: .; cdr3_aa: CASSLSGARSYEQYF; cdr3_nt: TGTGCCAGTAGCCTTAGCGGGGCCCGATCCTACGAGCAGTACTTC
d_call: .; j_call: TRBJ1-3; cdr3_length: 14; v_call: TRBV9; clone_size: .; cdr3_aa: CASSVQGSGNTIYF; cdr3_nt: TGTGCCAGCAGCGTACAGGGGTCTGGAAACACCATATATTTT
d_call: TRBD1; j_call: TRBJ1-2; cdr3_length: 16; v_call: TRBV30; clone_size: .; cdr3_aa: CAWSDLRDRGNYGYTF; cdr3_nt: TGTGCCTGGAGTGACTTGCGGGACAGGGGTAACTATGGCTACACCTTC
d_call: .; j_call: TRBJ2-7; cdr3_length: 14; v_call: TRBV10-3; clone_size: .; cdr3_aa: CAISESRVQGEQYF; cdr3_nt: TGTGCCATCAGTGAGTCGAGGGTTCAAGGCGAGCAGTACTTC
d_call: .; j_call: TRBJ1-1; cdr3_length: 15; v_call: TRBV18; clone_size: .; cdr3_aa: CASSPRAGMNTEAFF; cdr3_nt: TGTGCCAGCTCACCACGGGCAGGGATGAACACTGAAGCTTTCTTT
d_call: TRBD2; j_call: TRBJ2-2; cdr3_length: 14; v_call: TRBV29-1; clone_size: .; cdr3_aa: CSCHRGGNTGELFF; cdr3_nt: TGCAGCTGTCACCGGGGGGGTAACACCGGGGAGCTGTTTTTT
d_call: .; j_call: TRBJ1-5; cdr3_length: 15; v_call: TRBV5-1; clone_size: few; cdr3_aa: CASSLGEAPYQPQHF; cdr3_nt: TGCGCCAGCAGCTTGGGGGAGGCACCCTATCAGCCCCAGCATTTT
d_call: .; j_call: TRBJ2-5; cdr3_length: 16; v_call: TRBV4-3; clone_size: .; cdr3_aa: CASSQELATEGETQYF; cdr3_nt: TGCGCCAGCAGCCAAGAGCTAGCGACCGAAGGAGAGACCCAGTACTTC